This T cell receptor beta chain was identified in a study of blood T cell repertoires in COVID-19. Study as a whole: There were acute and convalescent COVID-19 samples, and they came from the United States, Italy and Spain. Nucleic acid was either cDNA or gDNA, and it came from T cells, B-cell-depleted T cells, or PBMCs.

CDR3 length: 15 amino acids. Looked up from germline, CDR1 is LGHDT and CDR2 is YNNKEL (reference sequence). The ends were cut back, 0 bases at V and 0 bases at J, with 9 bases in the middle. Under the authors' procedure: Amplification with reference gene primers provided the estimates of nucleated cell counts. Sequencing was performed with immunoSEQ multiplex PCR; in TCRdb, only in-frame clones are kept and a portion is missing. V and J calls and clone size come straight from that table; D and trimming were deduced from the DNA. The data show tens of thousands of clones, approximately 90% seen once.

The rearrangement joins TRBV3-1 (or the pseudogene TRBV3-2) to TRBJ2-7; D is undetermined. This sequence was found in a woman aged 80 or older with active COVID-19. The sequenced sample consisted of peripheral blood. The chain's CDR3 is CASSQDPLSSYEQYF. The CDR3 DNA is TGTGCCAGCAGCCAAGACCCCCTGAGCTCCTACGAGCAGTACTTC.